Listed below are T cell receptor beta chains from one sample, sequenced in a study of T-cell memory formation after mild COVID-19. Each CDR3 protein is one row after TCRdb ran MiXCR on the 5' RACE reads. The sample contains more than 300,000 distinct CDR3 sequences, 14% of which appear only once. The source material was PBMCs or a T cell subset sorted from them (not recorded which). These receptor sequences come from a man between 18 and 29 years old who had mild COVID-19 (a few samples of this study predate the infection). Cell type and time point are not known. The CDR3 runs from the conserved cysteine through the conserved F or W. Each record gives: D gene, V gene, clone size, J gene, CDR3 protein, CDR3 DNA. The D gene is left open where the match is weak. Size is stated for part of the rows, as once, few or many counts, or as a class when the clone is expanded.

d_gene: .
v_gene: TRBV5-1
abundance: few
j_gene: TRBJ2-3
CDR3aa: CASSSANTGADTQYF
CDR3nt: TGCGCCAGCAGCTCGGCGAACACAGGCGCAGATACGCAGTATTTT

d_gene: .
v_gene: TRBV28
abundance: .
j_gene: TRBJ2-3
CDR3aa: CAYGSVDTQYF
CDR3nt: TGTGCCTACGGGAGTGTGGATACGCAGTATTTT

d_gene: .
v_gene: TRBV6-5
abundance: .
j_gene: TRBJ2-7
CDR3aa: CASSWGADRRYEQYF
CDR3nt: TGTGCCAGCAGTTGGGGTGCCGACAGAAGATACGAGCAGTACTTC

d_gene: .
v_gene: TRBV3-1
abundance: .
j_gene: TRBJ1-2
CDR3aa: CASSQGGRYGYTF
CDR3nt: TGTGCCAGCAGCCAGGGGGGACGATATGGCTACACCTTC

d_gene: .
v_gene: TRBV4-3
abundance: few
j_gene: TRBJ2-3
CDR3aa: CASSQMTGSTDTQYF
CDR3nt: TGCGCCAGCAGCCAGATGACAGGAAGCACAGATACGCAGTATTTT

d_gene: TRBD1
v_gene: TRBV5-1
abundance: few
j_gene: TRBJ1-2
CDR3aa: CASSPDRVKGYTF
CDR3nt: TGCGCCAGCAGCCCGGACAGGGTGAAGGGCTACACCTTC

d_gene: TRBD1
v_gene: TRBV10-3
abundance: .
j_gene: TRBJ1-1
CDR3aa: CAIASGTANTEAFF
CDR3nt: TGTGCCATAGCGAGCGGGACAGCGAACACTGAAGCTTTCTTT

d_gene: .
v_gene: TRBV2
abundance: .
j_gene: TRBJ2-3
CDR3aa: CATGGGGSTDTQYF
CDR3nt: TGTGCCACAGGAGGAGGGGGCAGCACAGATACGCAGTATTTT

d_gene: TRBD2
v_gene: TRBV28
abundance: .
j_gene: TRBJ2-1
CDR3aa: CASRAGYSYNEQFF
CDR3nt: TGTGCCAGCAGAGCGGGGTACTCCTACAATGAGCAGTTCTTC

d_gene: .
v_gene: TRBV20-1
abundance: .
j_gene: TRBJ2-3
CDR3aa: CRAGAPSTDTQYF
CDR3nt: TGCAGGGCAGGGGCCCCTAGCACAGATACGCAGTATTTT

d_gene: .
v_gene: TRBV24-1
abundance: .
j_gene: TRBJ2-2
CDR3aa: CATSRGAGELFF
CDR3nt: TGTGCCACCAGTAGGGGGGCCGGGGAGCTGTTTTTT

d_gene: TRBD2
v_gene: TRBV7-2
abundance: few
j_gene: TRBJ2-5
CDR3aa: CASSLAPGIGGAETQYF
CDR3nt: TGTGCCAGCAGCTTAGCCCCGGGCATCGGGGGGGCGGAGACCCAGTACTTC

d_gene: TRBD2
v_gene: TRBV20-1
abundance: many
j_gene: TRBJ2-1
CDR3aa: CSARSSGDNEQFF
CDR3nt: TGCAGTGCTAGATCTAGCGGGGACAATGAGCAGTTCTTC

d_gene: TRBD1
v_gene: TRBV20-1
abundance: few
j_gene: TRBJ2-1
CDR3aa: CSAITGDPRREQFF
CDR3nt: TGCAGTGCCATAACAGGGGACCCTCGTCGTGAGCAGTTCTTC

d_gene: .
v_gene: TRBV5-1
abundance: .
j_gene: TRBJ2-5
CDR3aa: CASGTLGQETQYF
CDR3nt: TGCGCCAGCGGGACCCTGGGTCAAGAGACCCAGTACTTC

d_gene: .
v_gene: TRBV27
abundance: .
j_gene: TRBJ1-1
CDR3aa: CASRDDVNTEAFF
CDR3nt: TGTGCCAGTCGGGATGATGTGAACACTGAAGCTTTCTTT

d_gene: .
v_gene: TRBV12-3/TRBV12-4
abundance: .
j_gene: TRBJ2-5
CDR3aa: CASSLFGGNGETQYF
CDR3nt: TGTGCCAGCAGTTTATTTGGAGGAAACGGCGAGACCCAGTACTTC

d_gene: .
v_gene: TRBV12-5
abundance: .
j_gene: TRBJ1-3
CDR3aa: CASGFLTTQGNSGNTIYF
CDR3nt: TGTGCTAGTGGTTTCCTGACGACGCAGGGGAACTCTGGAAACACCATATATTTT

d_gene: TRBD1
v_gene: TRBV7-2
abundance: few
j_gene: TRBJ2-3
CDR3aa: CASRTKTGTRFLSQYF
CDR3nt: TGTGCCAGCAGGACCAAGACAGGGACCCGCTTCCTTAGCCAGTATTTT

d_gene: TRBD1
v_gene: TRBV10-3
abundance: .
j_gene: TRBJ2-7
CDR3aa: CAIRDRGSYEQYF
CDR3nt: TGTGCCATCAGGGACAGGGGTAGCTACGAGCAGTACTTC

d_gene: TRBD2
v_gene: TRBV29-1
abundance: .
j_gene: TRBJ2-3
CDR3aa: CIVAGGRGDTQYF
CDR3nt: TGCATCGTAGCGGGGGGGCGTGGAGATACGCAGTATTTT